The 3 T cell receptor beta chains given below trace back to one sample, sequenced in a study of CD8 T cells in ankylosing spondylitis. Study-wide findings and caveats: A motif of eight or nine highly homologous TCR beta variants was seen as apparently characteristic of ankylosing spondylitis blood.

TCRdb reprocessed the 5' RACE reads via MiXCR and lists one record per CDR3 protein. The sample holds about 540,000 distinct CDR3 sequences, 9.5% to 15% seen once. For these TCRs, the target antigens are not known. What was sequenced was blood, either unsorted or a sorted T cell fraction (not recorded which). Every receptor here comes from a male donor with ankylosing spondylitis.

V usage is TRBV3-1 and J usage is TRBJ2-7, with unresolved D. The V end was cut by 0 bases, the J end by 7 bases, with 13 bases between. The CDR3 loop spans 14 amino acids. CDR1 LGHDT and CDR2 YNNKEL come from the germline V gene (reference sequence). CDR3 in DNA: TGTGCCAGCAGCCAAGATGCGGTAACCGGGGAGCAGTACGTC. This translates into CASSQDAVTGEQYV.

This clonotype showed up just a few times. This chain uses TRBV7-2 with TRBJ2-2, with D maybe TRBD1 (6 bases). CDR3 length: 16 residues. Deletions cut 5 bases from V and 2 bases from J, with 15 bases between. CDR1 is SGHTA, CDR2 FQGNSA, per germline. CDR3 region: CASSPQGLANTGELFF. CDR3 bases: TGTGCCAGCAGCCCCCAGGGGTTGGCTAACACCGGGGAGCTGTTTTTT.

V is TRBV20-1 and J is TRBJ2-5; perhaps TRBD2 as D (7 bases). Germline V gene sequence: CDR1 DFQATT, CDR2 SNEGSKA (reference sequence). V was pared by 1 base and J by 0 bases, with 15 bases between. This CDR3 has 16 amino acids. This CDR3 reads CSARVAGARYQETQYF. DNA for the CDR3: TGCAGTGCTAGAGTGGCGGGGGCAAGGTACCAAGAGACCCAGTACTTC.